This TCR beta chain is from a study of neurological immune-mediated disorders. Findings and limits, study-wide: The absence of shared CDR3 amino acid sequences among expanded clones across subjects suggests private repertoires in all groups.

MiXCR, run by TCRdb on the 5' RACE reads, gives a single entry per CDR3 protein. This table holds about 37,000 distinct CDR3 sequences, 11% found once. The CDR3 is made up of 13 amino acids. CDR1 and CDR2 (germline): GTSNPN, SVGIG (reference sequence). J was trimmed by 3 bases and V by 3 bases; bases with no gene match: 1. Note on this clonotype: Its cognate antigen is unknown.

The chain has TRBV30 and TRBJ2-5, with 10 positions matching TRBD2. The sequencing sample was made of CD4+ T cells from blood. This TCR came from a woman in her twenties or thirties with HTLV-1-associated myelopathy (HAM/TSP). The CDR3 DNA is TGTGCCTGGAGGCTAGCGGGGGAAGAGACCCAGTACTTC. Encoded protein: CAWRLAGEETQYF.